This paragraph covers one TCR beta chain sequence. Germline V gene sequence: CDR1 SGHDT, CDR2 YYEEEE. V shed 4 bases and J shed 5 bases, with 19 bases lying between them. This CDR3 contains 16 residues. CD8+ and CD4+ T cells from blood underwent TCR beta sequencing. The multiple sclerosis control group comprised treatment-naive patients with stable or active relapsing-remitting disease. The CD8+ and CD4+ T cells were negatively isolated, with the TEMRA cells enriched by FACS. This entry comes from a study of CD8 T cells in Susac syndrome. The authors reverse transcribed roughly 0.5 to 1 ug RNA with random hexamers. The immunoSEQ assay covered 54 Vbeta and 13 Jbeta segments for CDR3. TCRdb re-called the immunoSEQ multiplex PCR reads through MiXCR, storing one row per CDR3 protein. The sample consists of about 140,000 distinct CDR3 sequences, about 95% of them appearing once.

The material sequenced was CD4+ T cells from PBMCs. The chain combines TRBV5-6 with TRBJ1-5; possibly TRBD1 for D (6 bases). The receptor's source is a human donor with multiple sclerosis. CDR3 sequence (DNA): TGTGCCAGCAGCAGTACTACGCAGGGGAGTCATCAGCCCCAGCATTTT. Its protein product is CASSSTTQGSHQPQHF.